The present T cell receptor (beta chain) was sequenced within a study of blood T cell repertoires in COVID-19 (dated by TCRdb to the early 2020s). A note on the overall study: Samples covering the acute and convalescent phases of COVID-19 were provided by collaborators in the United States, Italy and Spain. Deeply sampled blood TCRbeta repertoires from subjects exposed to, actively infected with, or recovered from COVID-19 were included in the dataset. Samples were obtained from the ongoing ImmuneRACE study (first 160 participants) and from about 1,300 subjects provided by 6 global collaborators. The prospective study material was composed of cDNA or gDNA derived from T cells, B-cell-depleted T cells, or PBMCs. Where available, HLA class I and class II types were obtained from metadata supplied by the sample provider rather than from assay-based typing. The repertoires were released in a freely available public database intended as a resource for research on the immune response to SARS-CoV-2. A de-identified subject ID, COVID-19 status, age in years and sex were almost always included in the sample metadata. Study-wide findings and limitations: The quantity of clinical and demographic metadata differed by source and by participant and was supplied without curation.

Each collaborating institution followed its own protocols to collect whole blood in K2EDTA tubes. For TCRbeta analysis, collaborators shipped samples in one of three forms: frozen whole blood, isolated PBMCs, or DNA extracted from either of those sample types. TCRbeta CDR3 regions were amplified from genomic DNA using the immunoSEQ Assay, a bias-controlled multiplex PCR. The original pipeline was this. Nucleated cell counts per sample were estimated from amplification of reference gene primers within the assay. To quantify the absolute abundance of each unique TCRbeta CDR3 rearrangement, sequence reads were collapsed and filtered. For each sample, productive Simpson clonality was calculated as the square root of Simpson's diversity index across productive rearrangements. The immuneACCESS repertoire file appears here via TCRdb, limited to in-frame rearrangements. These files lack a portion of the clones; in checked studies, under half of the deficit traces to unresolved V genes, and the cause of the others is not known. V and J calls and clone size are those listed in that table; D and trimming were worked out from the DNA. The sample has approximately 76,000 clones on record, roughly 89% of them singletons. The biggest ten clones account for 8.5% of the sample.

Sequences SGHTA (CDR1) and FQGNSA (CDR2) are obtained from the germline V gene. The CDR3 contains 16 residues, cysteine and phenylalanine counted. CDR3 DNA only is kept here, 48 bases in frame from base 1. Between the V and J ends, shortened by 0 bases and 6 bases respectively, the junction contains 18 bases. As to this clone: The antigen this receptor binds is unknown. No per-base quality is available; no much larger clone lies one base away.

The chain is assembled from TRBV7-2 and TRBJ2-7; TRBD2 could be the D gene, as 5 bases match. Sequencing was performed on peripheral blood. The origin of this receptor is a human donor in a cohort sampled during active COVID-19. Read as DNA, the sequence is TGTGCCAGCAGCTTAGCGAGGGTCGGGGAACCCCCCGAGCAGTACTTC. Its translation reads: CASSLARVGEPPEQYF.